A selection of T cell receptor beta chains follows, all from one sample in a study of cytotoxic CD8 clonotypes in ibrutinib-treated CLL. Produced via immunoSEQ multiplex PCR; TCRdb's table is partial and in-frame only. Among 110,000 to 150,000 clones listed, around 93% were seen once. Source: PBMCs, taken after 12 months of ibrutinib treatment. Source of these receptors: a human donor with chronic lymphocytic leukemia. Each CDR3 is given with its conserved first and last residue. The D gene is left open where the match is weak. The listing skips clone size in some rows; elsewhere it reads once, few, many or a size class.

D	length	V	J	size	DNA	CDR3
-	13	TRBV18	TRBJ2-5	-	TGTGCCAGCTCACCTGGTTCTCAAGAGACCCAGTACTTC	CASSPGSQETQYF
-	14	TRBV7-8	TRBJ2-6	-	TGTGCCAGCAGCTTTTACTCTGGGGCCAACGTCCTGACTTTC	CASSFYSGANVLTF
TRBD2	15	TRBV19	TRBJ2-1	-	TGTGCCAGTAGAAGCTCCGGGACTAGCGGGAGAGAGCAGTTCTTC	CASRSSGTSGREQFF
-	14	TRBV4-2	TRBJ2-5	-	TGTGCCAGCAGCCAAGGGGGCAGTCAAGAGACCCAGTACTTC	CASSQGGSQETQYF
TRBD1	11	TRBV29-1	TRBJ1-4	few	TGCAGCGGTGGACAGGGGAAAAAACTGTTTTTT	CSGGQGKKLFF
TRBD2	16	TRBV6-1	TRBJ2-7	once	TGTGCCAGCAGTGCCGCCGGGACTAGCGGTTCCTACGAGCAGTACTTC	CASSAAGTSGSYEQYF
-	15	TRBV6-1	TRBJ1-5	-	TGTGCCAGCAGTGCCTGGGACACCAGCAATCAGCCCCAGCATTTT	CASSAWDTSNQPQHF
-	13	TRBV10-3	TRBJ2-7	-	TGTGCCATCAGTGGCGAGGGGCCCTACGAGCAGTACTTC	CAISGEGPYEQYF
TRBD1	14	TRBV5-4	TRBJ1-1	-	TGTGCCAGCAGCTTGAGGGACAGGGGCACTGAAGCTTTCTTT	CASSLRDRGTEAFF
-	12	TRBV28	TRBJ1-1	-	TGTGCCAGCAGCTTAAGAGCGCCTGAAGCTTTCTTT	CASSLRAPEAFF
-	11	TRBV27	TRBJ2-7	-	TGTGCCAGCAGTTTTGGGGCGCTGAGGTACTTC	CASSFGALRYF
TRBD2	17	TRBV27	TRBJ2-7	-	TGTGCCAGCAGTTTGGATAGCGGGAGCTCGGGAAGCTACGAGCAGTACTTC	CASSLDSGSSGSYEQYF
TRBD2	13	TRBV10-1	TRBJ2-1	-	TGCGCCAGCAGTCATAGCGGGAAAGGTGAGCAGTTCTTC	CASSHSGKGEQFF
TRBD2	16	TRBV5-6	TRBJ2-1	once	TGTGCCAGCAGCGGAGGGGAGGGTTTCTCCTACAATGAGCAGTTCTTC	CASSGGEGFSYNEQFF
-	14	TRBV9	TRBJ2-3	once	TGTGCCAGCAGCGCTCAGCCTTCGGCAGATACGCAGTATTTT	CASSAQPSADTQYF
-	16	TRBV7-6	TRBJ1-1	once	TGTGCCAGCAGCGTTGCCTCCGACAGCGGCTCTGGTGAAGCTTTCTTT	CASSVASDSGSGEAFF
-	15	TRBV6-1	TRBJ2-5	-	TGTGCCAGCAGCGACAACCTGGACAGCCAAGAGACCCAGTACTTC	CASSDNLDSQETQYF